Listed below are T cell receptor beta chains from one sample, sequenced in a study of cytomegalovirus exposure and HLA in healthy donors. Assay used: immunoSEQ multiplex PCR; TCRdb lists only in-frame clones, some missing. In the table there are 150,000 to 200,000 clones, 80% to 90% of which are singletons. Sequencing input: PBMCs. These receptors were collected from a woman under 30 in good health and CMV-seronegative. Each CDR3 is given with its conserved first and last residue. The order of the fields is V gene, D gene, clone size, J gene, CDR3 DNA, CDR3 protein. The D gene is left open where the match is weak. Clone size appears in some rows only: once, few, many, or a class for an expanded clone.

V: TRBV28
D: TRBD1
size: .
J: TRBJ1-4
DNA: TGTGCCAGCAGGCCTCAGGACAGGGGCGGTGAAAAACTGTTTTTT
CDR3: CASRPQDRGGEKLFF

V: TRBV11-2
D: TRBD2
size: .
J: TRBJ2-3
DNA: TGTGCCAGCAGCTTAGGAGGCGGGGGTCATACGCAGTATTTT
CDR3: CASSLGGGGHTQYF

V: TRBV9
D: .
size: .
J: TRBJ2-5
DNA: TGTGCCAGCAGCGCATCCCAGGGAAGAGAGACCCAGTACTTC
CDR3: CASSASQGRETQYF

V: TRBV28
D: .
size: .
J: TRBJ2-7
DNA: TGTGCCAGCAGCCGGACACCATTCTACGAGCAGTACTTC
CDR3: CASSRTPFYEQYF

V: TRBV6-1
D: TRBD1
size: .
J: TRBJ1-1
DNA: TGTGCCAGCAGTGAAATGGGGACAGTGAACACTGAAGCTTTCTTT
CDR3: CASSEMGTVNTEAFF

V: TRBV18
D: .
size: .
J: TRBJ2-3
DNA: TGTGCCAGCTCACTACTTAGTGGCACAGATACGCAGTATTTT
CDR3: CASSLLSGTDTQYF

V: TRBV19
D: TRBD1
size: .
J: TRBJ1-1
DNA: TGTGCCAGTACCCTCGGGACAGCGAACACTGAAGCTTTCTTT
CDR3: CASTLGTANTEAFF

V: TRBV5-1
D: TRBD1
size: .
J: TRBJ2-1
DNA: TGCGCCAGCAGCTTGTCGGCCGGGACAGCCTTCCAGGAGCAGTTCTTC
CDR3: CASSLSAGTAFQEQFF

V: TRBV2
D: TRBD2
size: .
J: TRBJ2-3
DNA: TGTGCCAGCAGTGCGGCTAGCGGTTTCACAGATACGCAGTATTTT
CDR3: CASSAASGFTDTQYF

V: TRBV6-1
D: TRBD1
size: .
J: TRBJ1-6
DNA: TGTGCCAGCAGGACAGGGTCGGATTCACCCCTCCACTTT
CDR3: CASRTGSDSPLHF

V: TRBV6-1
D: .
size: .
J: TRBJ1-1
DNA: TGTGCCAGCATGGGTACAGGGAAGACTGAAGCTTTCTTT
CDR3: CASMGTGKTEAFF

V: TRBV6-5
D: TRBD1
size: .
J: TRBJ1-4
DNA: TGTGCCAGCAGCTCGCAGGGGGCCAGTGGGGAAAAACTGTTTTTT
CDR3: CASSSQGASGEKLFF

V: TRBV5-1
D: .
size: .
J: TRBJ2-6
DNA: TGCGCCAGCAGCTTGGTATCCGCGGCCGCGGGGGCCAACGTCCTGACTTTC
CDR3: CASSLVSAAAGANVLTF

V: TRBV19
D: .
size: .
J: TRBJ1-1
DNA: TGTGCCAGTAGTCCACCGGACTGGTCGCACACTGAAGCTTTCTTT
CDR3: CASSPPDWSHTEAFF

V: TRBV28
D: .
size: once
J: TRBJ1-1
DNA: TGTGCCAGCAGTTTACGGGGTTTTGCTTTCTTT
CDR3: CASSLRGFAFF

V: TRBV29-1
D: .
size: .
J: TRBJ2-1
DNA: TGCAGCGTTGAAGGTCCCGCGACGACGGGGAAGGGTGAGCAGTTCTTC
CDR3: CSVEGPATTGKGEQFF

V: TRBV10-3
D: TRBD1
size: .
J: TRBJ1-2
DNA: TGTGCCATCAGTGCCGAGACAGGGGGCAAGTTTGGCTACACCTTC
CDR3: CAISAETGGKFGYTF

V: TRBV5-1
D: .
size: .
J: TRBJ2-5
DNA: TGCGCCAGCAGTGACGCGACACTCCAAGAGACCCAGTACTTC
CDR3: CASSDATLQETQYF

V: TRBV9
D: TRBD1
size: few
J: TRBJ2-7
DNA: TGTGCCAGCAGCCACGGGACAGGGCGAAACCCCTACGAGCAGTACTTC
CDR3: CASSHGTGRNPYEQYF

V: TRBV27
D: .
size: .
J: TRBJ1-5
DNA: TGTGCCAGCAGTTTATCCAGAACTCAGCCCCAGCATTTT
CDR3: CASSLSRTQPQHF

V: TRBV6-5
D: TRBD1
size: .
J: TRBJ1-2
DNA: TGTGCCAGCAGGTATCTGACAGGGGCGAACTATGGCTACACCTTC
CDR3: CASRYLTGANYGYTF

V: TRBV11-2
D: .
size: .
J: TRBJ2-6
DNA: TGTGCCAGCAGCCCCCTCAGGGGGGTATTACGGTCCGGGGCCAACGTCCTGACTTTC
CDR3: CASSPLRGVLRSGANVLTF